Sequencing of this T cell receptor (beta chain) was carried out in a study of regulatory T cells in long-lasting Graves disease. Overall study context: Newly diagnosed Graves' patients had under 3 months of antithyroid drugs. Findings and caveats of the study: Having only a small sample size may have limited accuracy.

This CDR3 comprises 15 residues. The V segment lost 0 bases and the J segment 5 bases; nucleotides outside the gene matches: 6. Germline CDR1 is SGHRS and CDR2 is YFSETQ. With regard to this clonotype: Its specificity is not known.

TCR beta libraries were built with iRepertoire HTBI primers and Arm-PCR of CDR3 regions. Via MiXCR, TCRdb re-called the multiplex PCR reads, giving one row per CDR3 protein. This sample has 240,000 or so distinct CDR3 sequences; 20% occur once, and the top ten carry around 14%. Time point described: newly diagnosed GD, antithyroid drugs for less than 3 months. There was RNA extracted from PBMCs, and the TCR library was made from it. Doctors identified Graves' disease using the American Thyroid Association guidelines. Peripheral blood, nine milliliters of it, was drawn into EDTA tubes. The input for sequencing was peripheral blood mononuclear cells (PBMCs), taken at new diagnosis, from a patient treated with antithyroid drugs. The TCR comes from a female donor with Graves disease. The rearrangement joins TRBV5-1 to TRBJ2-7, with 9 bases identical to TRBD1. CDR3 DNA sequence: TGCGCCAGCAGCTTGGAACAGGGGGCCACAAACGAGCAGTACTTC. Translated, it gives CASSLEQGATNEQYF. Full variable domain (remainder filled in from reference TRBV5-1 and TRBJ2-7): KAGVTQTPRYLIKTRGQQVTLSCSPISGHRSVSWYQQTPGQGLQFLFEYFSETQRNKGNFPGRFSGRQFSNSRSEMNVSTLELGDSALYLCASSLEQGATNEQYFGPGTRLTVT.